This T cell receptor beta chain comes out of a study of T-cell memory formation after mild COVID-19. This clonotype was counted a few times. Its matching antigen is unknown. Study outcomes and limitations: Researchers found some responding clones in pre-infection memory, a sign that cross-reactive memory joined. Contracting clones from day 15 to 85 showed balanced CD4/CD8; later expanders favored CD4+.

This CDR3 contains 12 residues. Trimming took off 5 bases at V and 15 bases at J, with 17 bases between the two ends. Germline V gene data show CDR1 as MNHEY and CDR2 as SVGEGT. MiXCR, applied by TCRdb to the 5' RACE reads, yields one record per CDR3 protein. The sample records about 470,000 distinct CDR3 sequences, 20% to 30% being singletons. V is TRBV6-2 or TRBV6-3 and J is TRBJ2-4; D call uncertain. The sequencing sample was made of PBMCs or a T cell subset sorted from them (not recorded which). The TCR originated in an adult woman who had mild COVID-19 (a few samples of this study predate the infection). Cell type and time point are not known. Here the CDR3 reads CASSPPETPGYF. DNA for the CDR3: TGTGCCAGCAGTCCCCCCGAGACCCCGGGGTACTTC.